This T cell receptor (beta chain) was obtained from a study of T and B cells in COVID-19 patients. Blood genomic DNA input for TRB amplification was roughly 250-550 ng. In the case of this clonotype: The antigen remains undetermined.

CDR1 is DFQATT and CDR2 is SNEGSKA in the germline V gene (reference sequence). There are 16 residues in the CDR3. The germline V and J ends were trimmed by 5 bases and 0 bases, with 14 bases remaining between them. Whole-study results and caveats: No sequencing was yet done of CD4+, regulatory or CD8+ subsets, or of SARS-CoV-2-responsive or tetramer+ sorted cells.

Multiplex PCR with BIOMED2 TRB-A/B primer pools amplified TRB rearrangements. One entry per CDR3 protein, called by TCRdb with MiXCR from the multiplex PCR reads. Among 2,500 to 4,000 distinct CDR3 sequences listed, roughly 23% were seen once. The clonotype was recovered from a human donor with active COVID-19. The V gene is TRBV20-1, the J gene TRBJ2-6; D is possibly TRBD1 or TRBD2 (6 bases each). Sequences were obtained from blood. The CDR3 DNA reads as TGCAGTGCTCGGGGGACACCCTTCTCTGGGGCCAACGTCCTGACTTTC. It encodes CSARGTPFSGANVLTF.